Below, 9 T cell receptor beta chains from the same sample are listed, as sequenced in a study of blood T cell repertoires in COVID-19. The data were produced by immunoSEQ multiplex PCR, yet TCRdb's version contains in-frame clones alone and is incomplete. The data show 110,000 or so clones, 55% to 75% seen once. Sequenced sample: peripheral blood. The receptors stem from a woman in her 40s with acute or convalescent COVID-19.

In nucleotides, the CDR3 is TGCAGCGTTGGCAGGGTGGACGAGCAGTACTTC. Residues: CSVGRVDEQYF. The gene calls are TRBV29-1 and TRBJ2-7, with D possibly TRBD1 on 5 matching bases. Between the trimmed V and J ends, which lost 4 bases and 5 bases, there was a span of 9 bases. The CDR3 extends over 11 amino acids. Germline values: CDR1 SQVTM, CDR2 ANQGSEA.

The V call is TRBV19, the J call TRBJ2-5; D call uncertain. V shed 4 bases and J shed 5 bases, with 14 bases lying between them. CDR3 length: 14 residues. Germline V lookup: CDR1 LNHDA, CDR2 SQIVND (reference sequence). The CDR3 sequence is CASSKVALEETQYF. CDR3 bases: TGTGCCAGTAGTAAAGTAGCCCTTGAGGAGACCCAGTACTTC.

V usage is TRBV28 and J usage is TRBJ1-4, with 11 bases identical to TRBD1. Germline V gene sequence: CDR1 MDHEN, CDR2 SYDVKM. The CDR3 spans 17 residues. J lost 3 bases, V lost 2 bases, and 5 bases had no gene match. CDR3 DNA: TGTGCCAGCAGTTTACTTGGACAGGGGGCAGCTAATGAAAAACTGTTTTTT. It encodes CASSLLGQGAANEKLFF.

The chain carries TRBV7-9 and TRBJ2-7, with TRBD2 matching over 9 bases. V trimming: 7 bases; J trimming: 3 bases; junction bases outside the gene matches: 1. The CDR3 is 12 residues long. Germline lookup yields CDR1 SEHNR and CDR2 FQNEAQ (reference sequence). The CDR3 reads CASKRGDYEQYF. The CDR3 DNA reads TGTGCCAGCAAGCGGGGGGACTACGAGCAGTACTTC. Using reference TRBV7-9 and TRBJ2-7 for the parts outside the CDR3, the full variable domain is DTGVSQNPRHKITKRGQNVTFRCDPISEHNRLYWYRQTLGQGPEFLTYFQNEAQLEKSRLLSDRFSAERPKGSFSTLEIQRTEQGDSAMYLCASKRGDYEQYFGPGTRLTVT.

This rearrangement joins TRBV7-2 to TRBJ1-1; 7 positions agree with TRBD1. Germline V gene sequence: CDR1 SGHTA, CDR2 FQGNSA. Trimming cost V 3 bases and J 1 base; bases outside gene matches: 5. There are 15 residues in the CDR3. CDR3 amino acids: CASSFRGGENTEAFF. In DNA form, the CDR3 reads TGTGCCAGCAGCTTTCGAGGGGGCGAGAACACTGAAGCTTTCTTT.

This chain connects TRBV7-2 to TRBJ2-3, with D unclear. The CDR3 loop spans 14 amino acids. Looked up from germline, CDR1 is SGHTA and CDR2 is FQGNSA. V lost 0 bases and J lost 3, with 7 bases in between. The CDR3 sequence: CASSLAVSTDTQYF. DNA for the CDR3: TGTGCCAGCAGCTTAGCGGTCAGTACAGATACGCAGTATTTT.

The J gene is TRBJ2-3, the V gene TRBV28, with TRBD2 matching 14 bases. The length of the CDR3 is 17 residues. Germline lookup yields CDR1 MDHEN and CDR2 SYDVKM. V gave up 5 bases and J gave up 4 bases; unmatched junction bases: 8. For the CDR3, the DNA is TGTGCCAGCAGTCCCGTACCGGGACTAGCGGGAGCAGATACGCAGTATTTT. The encoded protein is CASSPVPGLAGADTQYF.

The chain recombines TRBV5-1 with TRBJ2-3, with D unresolved. Germline V gene sequence: CDR1 SGHRS, CDR2 YFSETQ. The CDR3 sequence is 16 residues long. V was trimmed by 2 bases and J by 6 bases, leaving 19 bases between them. The DNA of the CDR3 is TGCGCCAGCAGCTTTGGCATCGGTGGGCGCGCCGATACGCAGTATTTT. Protein sequence: CASSFGIGGRADTQYF. Drawing the rest from reference TRBV5-1 and TRBJ2-3, the complete variable domain is KAGVTQTPRYLIKTRGQQVTLSCSPISGHRSVSWYQQTPGQGLQFLFEYFSETQRNKGNFPGRFSGRQFSNSRSEMNVSTLELGDSALYLCASSFGIGGRADTQYFGPGTRLTVL.

This chain connects TRBV5-5 to TRBJ1-1, with a tentative D call TRBD1 (5 bases). Germline lookup yields CDR1 SGHKS and CDR2 YYEKEE (reference sequence). There are 14 residues in the CDR3. The germline V and J ends were trimmed by 1 base and 4 bases, with 11 bases remaining between them. CDR3 nucleotides: TGTGCCAGCAGCTTGCAACCAGGGATCACTGAAGCTTTCTTT. This translates into CASSLQPGITEAFF.